These 18 T cell receptor beta chains share one sample of origin, sequenced in a study of shared clonotypes between healthy human individuals. Positive CCR7 selection of CD45RO-negative cells yielded the naive CD8 cells, and terminally differentiated effector memory CD45RA+ cells were excluded. The method was immunoSEQ multiplex PCR; TCRdb's version includes in-frame clones alone and lacks a portion of them. The table shows under 2,000,000 clones, with less than 95% occurring only once. Material: naive CD8+ T cells sorted from blood. These receptors were collected from a man aged 18 to 30 in good health.

The chain is built from TRBV27 and TRBJ2-7; TRBD1 agrees at 7 bases. Trimming cost V 5 bases and J 2 bases; bases outside gene matches: 12. This CDR3 has 16 amino acids. From germline, CDR1 is MNHEY and CDR2 SMNVEV (reference sequence). The CDR3 sequence: CASSPSLGQVPYEQYF. The DNA for the CDR3 is TGTGCCAGCAGTCCCTCACTCGGACAGGTCCCCTACGAGCAGTACTTC.

The chain carries TRBV7-6 and TRBJ1-6; D may be TRBD1 (5 bases). The germline gives CDR1 SGHVS, CDR2 FNYEAQ. Deletions cut 2 bases from V and 10 bases from J, with 18 bases between. The CDR3 loop spans 16 amino acids. CDR3 bases: TGTGCCAGCAGCTTAAGCCCGGGGCCTCTCATCTCACCCCTCCACTTT. Its protein is CASSLSPGPLISPLHF.

CDR3 loop: CASSGPTGGWEKLFF. For the CDR3, the DNA is TGTGCCAGCAGTGGGCCTACAGGGGGCTGGGAAAAACTGTTTTTT. The chain is built from TRBV6-1 and TRBJ1-4, with TRBD1 matching 9 bases. V trimming: 4 bases; J trimming: 8 bases; junction bases outside the gene matches: 8. This CDR3 comprises 15 residues. Germline V gene sequence: CDR1 MNHNS, CDR2 SASEGT.

This rearrangement joins TRBV19 to TRBJ1-4; a weak D match, TRBD1 (5 bases). Trimming shortened V by 7 bases and J by 0 bases, and 9 bases separated the two germline ends. The CDR3 has 14 residues. Germline-derived CDR1 and CDR2 are LNHDA and SQIVND (reference sequence). CDR3 sequence (DNA): TGTGCCAGTAACAGGCAAGCAACTAATGAAAAACTGTTTTTT. It codes for CASNRQATNEKLFF.

The chain has TRBV27 and TRBJ1-6; TRBD1 might be the D (5 bases). Trimming shortened V by 6 bases and J by 7 bases, and 10 bases separated the two germline ends. Germline V gene data show CDR1 as MNHEY and CDR2 as SMNVEV (reference sequence). This CDR3 comprises 13 residues. The CDR3, as DNA: TGTGCCAGCAGGGACACCTCCAATTCACCCCTCCACTTT. Residues: CASRDTSNSPLHF.

Comments on this clone: The sample contains more than one DNA sequence encoding this CDR3. The chain has TRBV28 and TRBJ1-1; TRBD1 might be the D (5 bases). V dropped 3 bases and J dropped 5 bases, with 7 bases sitting between them. The CDR3 runs to 12 residues. CDR1 and CDR2 from the germline V gene are MDHEN and SYDVKM. The CDR3 region has the DNA TGTGCCAGCAGTTTCGAGGGGACTGAAGCTTTCTTT. Translating gives CASSFEGTEAFF.

V is TRBV5-5 and J is TRBJ2-3; no firm D call. The V end lost 7 bases, the J end lost 2 bases, and 11 bases lay between the germline ends. The CDR3 is made up of 13 amino acids. Germline CDR1 is SGHKS and CDR2 is YYEKEE (reference sequence). The CDR3 DNA is TGTGCCAGCTACCGGAAGGACACAGATACGCAGTATTTT. Its translation: CASYRKDTDTQYF. Full variable domain (rest looked up from reference TRBV5-5 and TRBJ2-3): DAGVTQSPTHLIKTRGQQVTLRCSPISGHKSVSWYQQVLGQGPQFIFQYYEKEERGRGNFPDRFSARQFPNYSSELNVNALLLGDSALYLCASYRKDTDTQYFGPGTRLTVL.

J is TRBJ1-4 and V is TRBV6-5; TRBD1 might be the D (6 bases). The germline V and J ends were trimmed by 1 base and 8 bases, with 11 bases remaining between them. The CDR3 is 14 amino acids. Germline V gives CDR1 MNHEY, CDR2 SVGAGI. In DNA form, the CDR3 reads TGTGCCAGCAGTTACTTCCCAGGGGAAGAAAAACTGTTTTTT. It specifies CASSYFPGEEKLFF.

The chain links TRBV27 to TRBJ2-7, with D uncertain. Germline V gives CDR1 MNHEY, CDR2 SMNVEV (reference sequence). Trimming pared 3 bases from V and 0 bases from J, leaving 12 bases between. The CDR3 consists of 15 residues. CDR3 sequence: CASSLGATDSYEQYF. CDR3 nucleotide sequence: TGTGCCAGCAGTTTGGGTGCAACGGACTCCTACGAGCAGTACTTC.

A word on this clone: The sample holds other DNA sequences that translate to the same CDR3. The chain combines TRBV7-9 with TRBJ2-7, with 9 bases matching TRBD1. There are 14 residues in the CDR3. The trim removed 5 bases at V and 4 bases at J, leaving 6 bases unmatched. The germline gives CDR1 SEHNR, CDR2 FQNEAQ (reference sequence). The CDR3 spells CASSPRQGGYEQYF. The CDR3 DNA reads as TGTGCCAGCAGCCCCCGACAGGGGGGGTACGAGCAGTACTTC.

This sequence joins TRBV28 and TRBJ2-5, with 7 positions matching TRBD1. V lost 5 bases, J lost 7 bases, and 10 bases stayed unmatched. The germline gives CDR1 MDHEN, CDR2 SYDVKM. The CDR3 extends over 14 amino acids. CDR3 sequence (DNA): TGTGCCAGCAGTATAGAGGGACAGTCGTCGACCCAGTACTTC. Translating gives CASSIEGQSSTQYF.

The rearrangement uses TRBV27 and TRBJ2-7; D uncertain. The germline V gene has CDR1 MNHEY and CDR2 SMNVEV (reference sequence). This CDR3 spans 12 amino acids. Trimming pared 5 bases from V and 6 bases from J, leaving 11 bases between. Here the CDR3 reads CASSPNGVEQYF. The DNA of the CDR3 is TGTGCCAGCAGTCCCAACGGCGTCGAGCAGTACTTC.

The chain recombines TRBV7-9 with TRBJ2-5; maybe TRBD2 (5 bases). The CDR3 contains 15 residues. V shed 3 bases and J shed 5 bases, with 16 bases lying between them. Germline CDR1 SEHNR, CDR2 FQNEAQ (reference sequence). The CDR3 loop reads CASSFSAGVGETQYF. The CDR3 DNA is TGTGCCAGCAGCTTCTCGGCCGGGGTAGGGGAGACCCAGTACTTC.

This clone turned up a few times. Other DNA sequences within the sample encode an identical CDR3. The chain couples TRBV7-9 to TRBJ1-2; no firm D call. The germline V and J ends were trimmed by 1 base and 7 bases, with 7 bases remaining between them. CDR3 length: 12 residues. CDR1 is SEHNR and CDR2 is FQNEAQ in the germline V gene (reference sequence). CDR3 region: CASSLGEGGYTF. The CDR3 coding sequence is TGTGCCAGCAGCTTAGGAGAAGGTGGCTACACCTTC.

V and J are TRBV6-1 and TRBJ2-7, with 12 positions matching TRBD2. J gave up 6 bases and V 3 bases, and 6 bases lay outside the gene matches. Per germline, CDR1 MNHNS and CDR2 SASEGT. The CDR3 has 15 amino acids. Written as DNA, the CDR3 is TGTGCCAGCAGTGAGCTAGCGGGAGGGCCGCCCGAGCAGTACTTC. Its translation is CASSELAGGPPEQYF.

The chain employs TRBV27 and TRBJ1-2; TRBD1 agrees at 11 bases. Trimming cost V 5 bases and J 7 bases; bases outside gene matches: 6. Germline V gene lookup returns CDR1 MNHEY and CDR2 SMNVEV (reference sequence). CDR3 length: 14 residues. In DNA form, the CDR3 reads TGTGCCAGCAGTACCGGACAGGGGGCTAGTGGCTACACCTTC. Its translation is CASSTGQGASGYTF.

CDR3: CASSLDQTRENTGELFF. CDR3 bases: TGTGCCAGCAGCTTAGATCAAACACGCGAGAACACCGGGGAGCTGTTTTTT. This rearrangement joins TRBV11-2 to TRBJ2-2; D is undetermined. From germline, CDR1 is SGHAT and CDR2 FQNNGV. The V end was cut by 0 bases, the J end by 1 base, with 12 bases between. The CDR3 contains 17 residues.

The chain couples TRBV5-4 to TRBJ2-7; D remains ambiguous. Looked up from germline, CDR1 is SGHNT and CDR2 is YYREEE (reference sequence). V lost 4 bases and J lost 0, with 11 bases in between. This CDR3 is 14 amino acids long. The CDR3 DNA is TGTGCCAGCAGCAGTTCTCTTAGCTCCTACGAGCAGTACTTC. Protein product: CASSSSLSSYEQYF. Together with reference TRBV5-4 and TRBJ2-7, the CDR3 gives the full variable domain: ETGVTQSPTHLIKTRGQQVTLRCSSQSGHNTVSWYQQALGQGPQFIFQYYREEENGRGNFPPRFSGLQFPNYSSELNVNALELDDSALYLCASSSSLSSYEQYFGPGTRLTVT.